Listed here are 14 T cell receptor beta chains from one sample, sequenced in a study of T cells after yellow fever vaccination. TCRdb passed the 5' RACE reads through MiXCR, listing each CDR3 protein once. Of 20,000 to 25,000 distinct CDR3 sequences in the sample, 3% to 4% were seen once. The sample in question was PBMCs, either bulk or a sorted T-cell subset (CD4+, CD8+, memory, or dextramer-sorted; not recorded which), obtained around 45 days after the first yellow fever vaccination. The receptors derive from a young man who received the YFV17D yellow fever vaccine.

Notes on this clonotype: A clone one base away is much larger, so this may be a read error. The chain couples TRBV27 to TRBJ2-7; 9 nucleotides agree with TRBD1. The germline gives CDR1 MNHEY, CDR2 SMNVEV (reference sequence). This CDR3 has 13 residues. The CDR3: CASNKQGAGEEYF. In DNA form, the CDR3 reads TGTGCCAGCAATAAACAGGGGGCGGGCGAGGAGTACTTC.

V and J are TRBV5-5 and TRBJ2-2; D unresolved. The germline V gene encodes CDR1 SGHKS and CDR2 YYEKEE (reference sequence). The CDR3 extends over 14 amino acids. Trimming took off 4 bases at V and 4 bases at J, with 11 bases between the two ends. CDR3 sequence reads: CASSLEIFTGELFF. In nucleotides, the CDR3 is TGTGCCAGCAGCCTCGAGATCTTCACCGGGGAGCTGTTTTTT. Based on the CDR3 plus reference TRBV5-5 and TRBJ2-2, the full variable domain is DAGVTQSPTHLIKTRGQQVTLRCSPISGHKSVSWYQQVLGQGPQFIFQYYEKEERGRGNFPDRFSARQFPNYSSELNVNALLLGDSALYLCASSLEIFTGELFFGEGSRLTVL.

This clonotype was detected ten times or more. The rearrangement links TRBV6-6 to TRBJ2-5; unclear D gene. The CDR3 extends over 12 amino acids. The V gene lost 4 bases and the J gene lost 5 bases, with 8 bases spanning the gap. Looked up from germline, CDR1 is MNHNY and CDR2 is SVGAGI (reference sequence). CDR3 loop: CASSSLEETQYF. CDR3 nucleotide sequence: TGTGCCAGCAGTTCCCTCGAGGAGACCCAGTACTTC.

There are many counts of this clonotype. The genes are TRBV6-5 and TRBJ1-2; 7 bases agree with TRBD1. The CDR3 spans 16 residues. V shed 4 bases and J 7 bases; nucleotides not matched to a gene: 15. Germline lookup yields CDR1 MNHEY and CDR2 SVGAGI. The CDR3 reads CASSWGADRRGRGYTF. CDR3 bases: TGTGCCAGCAGTTGGGGCGCGGACAGGAGGGGACGTGGCTACACCTTC.

J is TRBJ1-5 and V is TRBV6-5; D is perhaps TRBD1 (5 bases). From germline, CDR1 is MNHEY and CDR2 SVGAGI. V lost 4 bases and J lost 4, with 8 bases in between. The CDR3 totals 13 residues. The DNA for the CDR3 is TGTGCCAGCAGTTTCCAGGGAAATCAGCCCCAGCATTTT. As protein: CASSFQGNQPQHF.

This clonotype has at least ten counts. This chain uses TRBV6-1 with TRBJ2-7; the match to TRBD2 covers 8 bases. V shed 6 bases and J 2 bases; nucleotides not matched to a gene: 6. CDR3 length: 14 amino acids. Germline CDR1 is MNHNS and CDR2 is SASEGT. CDR3: CASRNLGGAYEQYV. The DNA for the CDR3 is TGTGCCAGCAGGAACCTCGGGGGGGCCTACGAGCAGTACGTC.

This clonotype was recorded at least ten times. This chain connects TRBV20-1 to TRBJ2-2; 7 nucleotides agree with TRBD1. V dropped 6 bases and J dropped 1; count of bases not matched to a gene: 2. From germline, CDR1 is DFQATT and CDR2 SNEGSKA (reference sequence). This CDR3 spans 13 amino acids. For the CDR3, the DNA is TGCAGTGCCAGGACAGGGAACACCGGGGAGCTGTTTTTT. As protein: CSARTGNTGELFF.

In its sample, this clonotype was seen many times. The junction shows a germline mismatch at one end, possibly a read error. This chain connects TRBV2 to TRBJ2-5; 8 positions agree with TRBD1. This CDR3 spans 13 amino acids. Germline-derived CDR1 and CDR2 are SNHLY and FYNNEI. CDR3 residues: CASGDTGGETQYF. The CDR3 nucleotides are TGTGCCAGCGGTGATACAGGGGGAGAGACCCAGTACTTC. Combining the CDR3 with reference TRBV2 and TRBJ2-5 gives the whole variable domain EPEVTQTPSHQVTQMGQEVILRCVPISNHLYFYWYRQILGQKVEFLVSFYNNEISEKSEIFDDQFSVERPDGSNFTLKIRSTKLEDSAMYFCASGDTGGETQYFGPGTRLLVL.

This clonotype has a count of ten or more. The rearrangement uses TRBV27 and TRBJ1-4; the match to TRBD1 covers 12 bases. The CDR3 is made up of 15 amino acids. The trim removed 6 bases at V and 7 bases at J, leaving 6 bases unmatched. Germline V gene sequence: CDR1 MNHEY, CDR2 SMNVEV (reference sequence). The CDR3 nucleotides are TGTGCCAGCAGAGGGACAGGGGGCGGTAGTGAAAAACTGTTTTTT. Residues: CASRGTGGGSEKLFF.

This clonotype is judged medium-sized. J is TRBJ2-5 and V is TRBV12-3 or TRBV12-4; D is possibly TRBD2 (5 bases). Trimming stripped 4 bases from V and 5 bases from J, with 11 bases between. The CDR3 length is 13 residues. CDR3 sequence (DNA): TGTGCCAGCAGTTCAGCGGACGGTGAGACCCAGTACTTC. Translating gives CASSSADGETQYF.

This clonotype was picked up many times. The chain couples TRBV18 to TRBJ1-1; D gene unclear. The CDR3 loop spans 13 amino acids. The germline CDR1 and CDR2 sequences are KGHSH and LQKENI. V was pared by 3 bases and J by 1 base, with 6 bases between. The CDR3 spells CASSPAQNTEAFF. The DNA for the CDR3 is TGTGCCAGCTCACCGGCCCAGAACACTGAAGCTTTCTTT.

This clonotype has ten or more counts. The rearrangement uses TRBV24-1 and TRBJ1-1; the D is unclear. The V gene lost 3 bases and the J gene lost 6 bases, with 7 bases spanning the gap. Germline V gene sequence: CDR1 KGHDR, CDR2 SFDVKD. This CDR3 is 12 amino acids long. CDR3 sequence reads: CATSDGVAEAFF. CDR3 in DNA: TGTGCCACCAGTGATGGGGTGGCTGAAGCTTTCTTT.

This clonotype was seen repeatedly, ten times or more. The chain carries TRBV12-3 or TRBV12-4 and TRBJ2-1; 7 nucleotides agree with TRBD2. V shed 4 bases, J shed 10 bases, and the junction held 4 bases outside the gene matches. The CDR3 has 12 amino acids. The CDR3 DNA reads as TGTGCCAGCAGTTGGGAGGGACTCGAGCAGTTCTTC. This gives the protein CASSWEGLEQFF.

In its sample, this clonotype was seen many times. The chain is built from TRBV7-9 and TRBJ1-3; D may be TRBD1 (5 bases). This CDR3 is built from 14 residues. Trimming took 5 bases from V and 11 from J, leaving 19 bases between them. Germline CDR1 SEHNR, CDR2 FQNEAQ (reference sequence). Written as DNA, the CDR3 is TGTGCCAGCAGCGCTCGACAGCTACGGTCCGCCATATATTTT. Translating gives CASSARQLRSAIYF.